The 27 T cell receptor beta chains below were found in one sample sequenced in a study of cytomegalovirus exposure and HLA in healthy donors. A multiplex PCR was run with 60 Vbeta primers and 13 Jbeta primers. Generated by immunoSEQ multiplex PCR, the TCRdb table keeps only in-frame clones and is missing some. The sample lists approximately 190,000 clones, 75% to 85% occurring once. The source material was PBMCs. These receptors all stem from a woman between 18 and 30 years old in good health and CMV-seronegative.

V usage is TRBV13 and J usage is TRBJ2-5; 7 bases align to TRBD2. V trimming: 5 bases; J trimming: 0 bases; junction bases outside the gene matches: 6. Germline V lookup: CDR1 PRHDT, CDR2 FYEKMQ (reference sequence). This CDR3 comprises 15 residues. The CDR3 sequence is CASSPMAGDQETQYF. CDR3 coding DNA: TGTGCCAGCAGCCCCATGGCGGGGGACCAAGAGACCCAGTACTTC.

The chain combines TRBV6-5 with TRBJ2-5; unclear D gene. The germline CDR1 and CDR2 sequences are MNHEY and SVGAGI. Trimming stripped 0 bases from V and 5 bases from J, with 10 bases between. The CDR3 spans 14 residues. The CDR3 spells CASSYSSARETQYF. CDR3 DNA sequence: TGTGCCAGCAGTTACTCGTCGGCTAGGGAGACCCAGTACTTC.

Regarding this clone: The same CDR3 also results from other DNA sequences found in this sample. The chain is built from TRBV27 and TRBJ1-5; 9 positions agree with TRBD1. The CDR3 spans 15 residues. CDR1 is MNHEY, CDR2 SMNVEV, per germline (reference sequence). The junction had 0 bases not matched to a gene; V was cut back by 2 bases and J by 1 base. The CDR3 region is CASSLGQGSNQPQHF. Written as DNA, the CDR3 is TGTGCCAGCAGTTTAGGACAGGGGAGCAATCAGCCCCAGCATTTT.

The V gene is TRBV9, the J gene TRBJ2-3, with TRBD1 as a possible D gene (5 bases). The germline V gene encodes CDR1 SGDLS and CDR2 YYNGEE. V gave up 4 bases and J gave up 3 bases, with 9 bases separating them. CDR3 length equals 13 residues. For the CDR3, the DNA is TGTGCCAGCAGCTTGGGGCCAACAGATACGCAGTATTTT. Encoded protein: CASSLGPTDTQYF.

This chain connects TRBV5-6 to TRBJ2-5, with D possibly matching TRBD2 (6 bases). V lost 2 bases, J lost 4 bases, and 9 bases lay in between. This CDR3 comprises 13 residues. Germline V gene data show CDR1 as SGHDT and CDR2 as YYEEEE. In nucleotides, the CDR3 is TGTGCCAGCAGCTTAAGCGGGTCAGAGACCCAGTACTTC. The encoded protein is CASSLSGSETQYF.

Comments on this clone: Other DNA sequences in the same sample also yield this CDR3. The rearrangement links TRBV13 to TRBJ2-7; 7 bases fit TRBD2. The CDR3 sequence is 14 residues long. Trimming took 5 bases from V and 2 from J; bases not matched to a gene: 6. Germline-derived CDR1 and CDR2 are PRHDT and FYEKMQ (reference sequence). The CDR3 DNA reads TGTGCCAGCAGCCTACCAGCGGGAACCTACGAGCAGTACTTC. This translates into CASSLPAGTYEQYF.

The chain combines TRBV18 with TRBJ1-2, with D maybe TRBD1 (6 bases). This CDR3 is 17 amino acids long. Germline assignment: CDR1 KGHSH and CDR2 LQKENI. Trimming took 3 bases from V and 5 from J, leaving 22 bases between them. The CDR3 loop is CASSPAPAGAGGYGYTF. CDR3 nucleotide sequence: TGTGCCAGCTCACCTGCCCCGGCAGGGGCGGGAGGGTATGGCTACACCTTC.

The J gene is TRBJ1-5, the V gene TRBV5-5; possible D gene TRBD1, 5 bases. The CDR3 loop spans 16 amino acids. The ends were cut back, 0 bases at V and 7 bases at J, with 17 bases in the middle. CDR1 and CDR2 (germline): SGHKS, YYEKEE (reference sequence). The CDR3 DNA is TGTGCCAGCAGCTTGGAGGTCGGCAGGGCTAGACAGCCCCAGCATTTT. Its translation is CASSLEVGRARQPQHF.

CDR3 DNA sequence: TGTGCTAGTGGTTTGACAGGGATAGAGGAGCAGTTCTTC. Its translation: CASGLTGIEEQFF. The chain links TRBV12-5 to TRBJ2-1; D might be TRBD1 (6 bases). Germline-derived CDR1 and CDR2 are LGHNT and FRNRAP. The V end lost 2 bases, the J end lost 10 bases, and 12 bases lay between the germline ends. The CDR3 contains 13 residues.

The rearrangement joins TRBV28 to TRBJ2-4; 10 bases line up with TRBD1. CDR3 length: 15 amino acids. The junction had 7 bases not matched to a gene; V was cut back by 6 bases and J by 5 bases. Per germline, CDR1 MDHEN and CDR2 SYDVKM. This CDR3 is CASSTGQGVENIQYF. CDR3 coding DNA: TGTGCCAGCAGCACCGGACAGGGGGTCGAAAACATTCAGTACTTC. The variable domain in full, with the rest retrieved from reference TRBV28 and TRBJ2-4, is DVKVTQSSRYLVKRTGEKVFLECVQDMDHENMFWYRQDPGLGLRLIYFSYDVKMKEKGDIPEGYSVSREKKERFSLILESASTNQTSMYLCASSTGQGVENIQYFGAGTRLSVL.

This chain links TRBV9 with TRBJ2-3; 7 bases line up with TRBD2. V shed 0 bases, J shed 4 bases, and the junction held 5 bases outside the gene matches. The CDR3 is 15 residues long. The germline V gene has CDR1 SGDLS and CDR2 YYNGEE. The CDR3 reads CASSVGGRRADTQYF. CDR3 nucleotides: TGTGCCAGCAGCGTAGGCGGGAGACGGGCAGATACGCAGTATTTT.

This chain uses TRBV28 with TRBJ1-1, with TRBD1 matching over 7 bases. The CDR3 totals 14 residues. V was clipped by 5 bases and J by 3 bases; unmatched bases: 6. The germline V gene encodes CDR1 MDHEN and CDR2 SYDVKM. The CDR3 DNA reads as TGTGCCAGCAGTCTAGACAGGGTTGACACTGAAGCTTTCTTT. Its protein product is CASSLDRVDTEAFF.

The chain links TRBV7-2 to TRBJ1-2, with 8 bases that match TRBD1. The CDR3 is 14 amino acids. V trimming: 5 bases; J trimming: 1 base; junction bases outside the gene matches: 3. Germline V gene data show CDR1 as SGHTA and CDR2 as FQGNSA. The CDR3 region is CASSPTGDNYGYTF. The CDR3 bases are TGTGCCAGCAGCCCGACAGGGGATAACTATGGCTACACCTTC.

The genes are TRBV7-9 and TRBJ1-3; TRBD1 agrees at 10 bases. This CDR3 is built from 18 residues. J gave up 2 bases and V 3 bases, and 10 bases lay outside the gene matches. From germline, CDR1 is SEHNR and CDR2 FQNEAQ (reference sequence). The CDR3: CASSFRDRGNFPGNTIYF. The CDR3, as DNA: TGTGCCAGCAGCTTCCGGGACAGGGGCAACTTCCCTGGAAACACCATATATTTT.

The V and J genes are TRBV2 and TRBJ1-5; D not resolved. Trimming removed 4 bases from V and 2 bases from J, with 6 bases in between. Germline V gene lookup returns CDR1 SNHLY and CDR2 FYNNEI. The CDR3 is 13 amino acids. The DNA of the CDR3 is TGTGCCAGCAGTGGGGCACGCAATCAGCCCCAGCATTTT. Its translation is CASSGARNQPQHF.

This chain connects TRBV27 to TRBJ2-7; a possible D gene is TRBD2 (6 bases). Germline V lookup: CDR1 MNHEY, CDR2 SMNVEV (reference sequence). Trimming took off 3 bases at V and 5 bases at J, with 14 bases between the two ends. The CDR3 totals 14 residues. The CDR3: CASSFRRESDEQYF. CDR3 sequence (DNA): TGTGCCAGCAGTTTCCGGCGGGAAAGTGACGAGCAGTACTTC.

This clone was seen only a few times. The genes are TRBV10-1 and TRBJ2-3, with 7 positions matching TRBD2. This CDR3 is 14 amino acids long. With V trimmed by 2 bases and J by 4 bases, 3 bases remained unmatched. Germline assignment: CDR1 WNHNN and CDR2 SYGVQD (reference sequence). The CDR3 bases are TGCGCCAGCAGTGAGGGGGGGGGATCAGATACGCAGTATTTT. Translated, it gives CASSEGGGSDTQYF.

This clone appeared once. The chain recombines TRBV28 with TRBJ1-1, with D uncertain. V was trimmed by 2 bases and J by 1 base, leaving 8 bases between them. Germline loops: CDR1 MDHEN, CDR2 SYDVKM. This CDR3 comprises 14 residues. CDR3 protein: CASSLGRQNTEAFF. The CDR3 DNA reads TGTGCCAGCAGTTTAGGCCGCCAGAACACTGAAGCTTTCTTT.

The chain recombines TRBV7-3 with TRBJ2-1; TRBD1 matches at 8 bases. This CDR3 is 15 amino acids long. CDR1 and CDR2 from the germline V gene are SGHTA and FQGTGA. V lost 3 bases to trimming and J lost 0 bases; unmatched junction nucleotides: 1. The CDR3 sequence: CASSFDRGSYNEQFF. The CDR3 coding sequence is TGTGCCAGCAGCTTCGACAGGGGCTCCTACAATGAGCAGTTCTTC.

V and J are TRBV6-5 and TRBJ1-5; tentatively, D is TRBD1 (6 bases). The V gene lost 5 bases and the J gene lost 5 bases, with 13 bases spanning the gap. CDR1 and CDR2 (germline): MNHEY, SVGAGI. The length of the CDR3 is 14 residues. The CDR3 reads CASSTRGRYQPQHF. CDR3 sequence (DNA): TGTGCCAGCAGTACCAGGGGACGCTATCAGCCCCAGCATTTT.

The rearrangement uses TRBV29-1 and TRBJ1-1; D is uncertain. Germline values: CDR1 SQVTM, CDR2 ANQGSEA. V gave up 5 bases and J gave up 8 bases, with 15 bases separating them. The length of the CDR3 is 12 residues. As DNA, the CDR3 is TGCAGCGTTTCGGCGGAGGGCGGGGAAGCTTTCTTT. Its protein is CSVSAEGGEAFF.

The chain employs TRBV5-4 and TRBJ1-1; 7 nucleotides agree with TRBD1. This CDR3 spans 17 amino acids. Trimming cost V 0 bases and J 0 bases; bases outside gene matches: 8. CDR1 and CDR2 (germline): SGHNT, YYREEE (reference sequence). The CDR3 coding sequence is TGTGCCAGCAGCTTGGCCCGGGACAGTTACATGAACACTGAAGCTTTCTTT. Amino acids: CASSLARDSYMNTEAFF.

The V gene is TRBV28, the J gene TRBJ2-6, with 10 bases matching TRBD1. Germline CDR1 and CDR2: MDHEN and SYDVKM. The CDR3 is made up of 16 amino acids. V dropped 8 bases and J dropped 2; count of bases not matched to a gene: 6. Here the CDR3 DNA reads TGTGCCAGCCGGACAGGGGGACAGGCTGGGGCCAACGTCCTGACTTTC. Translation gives CASRTGGQAGANVLTF.

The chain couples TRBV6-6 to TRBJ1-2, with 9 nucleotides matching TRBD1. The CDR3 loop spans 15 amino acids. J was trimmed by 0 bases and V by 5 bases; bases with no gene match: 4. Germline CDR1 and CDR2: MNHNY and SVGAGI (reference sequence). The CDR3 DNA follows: TGTGCCAGCAGTCCCCGGGACAGGGCTAACTATGGCTACACCTTC. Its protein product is CASSPRDRANYGYTF.

The CDR3 DNA is TGTGTCAGAAGCTCTATTGCCGGGACAGGGGTTCGGGGCTACACCTTC. This codes for CVRSSIAGTGVRGYTF. This chain connects TRBV7-5 to TRBJ1-2; no check of the table's D call, TRBD1, against the DNA was made. TRBV7-5 is classified as a pseudogene. This CDR3 spans 16 amino acids.

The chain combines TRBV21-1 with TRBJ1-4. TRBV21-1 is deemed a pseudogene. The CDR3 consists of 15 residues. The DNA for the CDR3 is TGTGCCAGCAGCAAAAAGAAGGATTGCGGTGAAAAACTGTTTTTT. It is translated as CASSKKKDCGEKLFF.

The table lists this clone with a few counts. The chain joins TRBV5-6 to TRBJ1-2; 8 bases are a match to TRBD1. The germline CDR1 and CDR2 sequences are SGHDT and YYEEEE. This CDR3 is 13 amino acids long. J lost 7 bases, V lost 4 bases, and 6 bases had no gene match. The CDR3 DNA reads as TGTGCCAGCAGCCGGGACAGGTCGCTTGGCTACACCTTC. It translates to CASSRDRSLGYTF.